This passage covers 13 T cell receptor beta chains from one sample sequenced in a study of T-cell memory formation after mild COVID-19 (dated by TCRdb to the early 2020s). The receptor library was made with 5' RACE. For sequencing, an Illumina NovaSeq 6000 was employed. Starting from the raw public reads, TCRdb applied fastp trimming at Q25, assembled clones with MiXCR and retained in-frame beta chains. Under each unique CDR3 protein, matching rows form one entry showing the most common genes and DNA. Counted in this sample were 240,000 or so distinct CDR3 sequences; over 8.5% of them appeared once. The top ten constitute around a fifth of the sample. Sequences were obtained from PBMCs or a T cell subset sorted from them (not recorded which). These receptors were collected from a man aged 18 to 30 who had mild COVID-19 (a few samples of this study predate the infection). The sample titles of this study are shuffled in the database, so cell type and time point are left out; the donor was told from shared clones.

This clonotype was detected only a few times. The V and J genes are TRBV7-2 and TRBJ1-2; the match to TRBD1 covers 7 bases. Germline values: CDR1 SGHTA, CDR2 FQGNSA. After removal of 0 bases from V and 3 bases from J, the junction contained 7 bases not matched to a gene. This CDR3 has 16 residues. The CDR3 loop is CASSLARTGLHYGYTF. DNA of the CDR3: TGTGCCAGCAGCTTAGCGAGGACAGGTCTACACTATGGCTACACCTTC. Supplemented by reference TRBV7-2 and TRBJ1-2, the full variable domain reads GAGVSQSPSNKVTEKGKDVELRCDPISGHTALYWYRQSLGQGLEFLIYFQGNSAPDKSGLPSDRFSAERTGGSVSTLTIQRTQQEDSAVYLCASSLARTGLHYGYTFGSGTRLTVV.

The chain is built from TRBV27 and TRBJ2-2; 7 bases are a match to TRBD1. This CDR3 contains 14 residues. Germline values: CDR1 MNHEY, CDR2 SMNVEV (reference sequence). V lost 3 bases to trimming and J lost 5 bases; unmatched junction nucleotides: 3. In DNA form, the CDR3 reads TGTGCCAGCAGTTTTACAGGGGATACCGGGGAGCTGTTTTTT. This gives the protein CASSFTGDTGELFF.

At least ten counts were recorded for this clonotype. CDR3 sequence (DNA): TGTGCCAGCAGCCAAAACTATGGCTACACCTTC. Encoded protein: CASSQNYGYTF. The gene calls are TRBV5-6 and TRBJ1-2; no clear D gene. CDR1 is SGHDT and CDR2 is YYEEEE in the germline V gene. CDR3 size: 11 residues. V lost 4 bases and J lost 2, with 3 bases in between.

The chain joins TRBV29-1 to TRBJ2-5; 9 positions match TRBD1. In germline, CDR1 is SQVTM, CDR2 ANQGSEA. J lost 4 bases, V lost 5 bases, and 5 bases had no gene match. The CDR3 sequence is 13 residues long. CDR3 nucleotide sequence: TGCAGCGTTTCACAGGGGGCACGAGAGACCCAGTACTTC. Its protein is CSVSQGARETQYF.

This clonotype turned up a few times. The chain joins TRBV20-1 to TRBJ2-5, with 8 positions matching TRBD1. The CDR3 totals 14 residues. J gave up 6 bases and V 3 bases, and 9 bases lay outside the gene matches. In germline, CDR1 is DFQATT, CDR2 SNEGSKA (reference sequence). In nucleotides, the CDR3 is TGCAGTGCTAGTTCGGCAGGGGGCGCGAAGACCCAGTACTTC. Amino acid sequence: CSASSAGGAKTQYF.

This clonotype was detected a few times. The chain joins TRBV27 to TRBJ2-5; D is perhaps TRBD1 (6 bases). V was shortened by 6 bases and J by 5 bases, with 19 bases between the two germline ends. CDR1 is MNHEY and CDR2 is SMNVEV in the germline V gene (reference sequence). CDR3 length equals 15 residues. The CDR3: CASRVNLQGWETQYF. The CDR3 coding sequence is TGTGCCAGCAGGGTAAACCTACAGGGTTGGGAGACCCAGTACTTC.

V and J are TRBV4-2 and TRBJ1-2; TRBD1 matches at 8 bases. The CDR3 contains 15 residues. Trimming took 2 bases from V and 5 from J; bases not matched to a gene: 7. Germline V gives CDR1 LGHNA, CDR2 YNFKEQ. CDR3 sequence: CASSQPDRVGYGYTF. CDR3 DNA: TGTGCCAGCAGCCAACCGGACAGGGTAGGGTATGGCTACACCTTC.

This clonotype was found many times. J is TRBJ2-5 and V is TRBV27; D gene ambiguous. The V end lost 8 bases, the J end lost 5 bases, and 15 bases lay between the germline ends. Germline CDR1 reads MNHEY; CDR2 reads SMNVEV (reference sequence). This CDR3 spans 13 amino acids. CDR3 DNA: TGTGCCAGCCCCAAGGTAGGGATGGAGACCCAGTACTTC. It translates to CASPKVGMETQYF.

The gene calls are TRBV12-5 and TRBJ2-2; 7 bases align to TRBD2. Per germline, CDR1 LGHNT and CDR2 FRNRAP. J gave up 0 bases and V 6 bases, and 4 bases lay outside the gene matches. There are 15 residues in the CDR3. As DNA, the CDR3 is TGTGCTAGTGGCAATGGGGGGGCGAACACCGGGGAGCTGTTTTTT. Translated: CASGNGGANTGELFF.

CDR3 loop: CASRPGDAGYTF. The CDR3, as DNA: TGTGCCAGCAGACCAGGGGATGCTGGCTACACCTTC. The chain is built from TRBV7-2 and TRBJ1-2; D may be TRBD1 (6 bases). CDR1 SGHTA and CDR2 FQGNSA come from the germline V gene. The CDR3 contains 12 residues. Trimming shortened V by 6 bases and J by 7 bases, and 12 bases separated the two germline ends.

This clonotype was seen more than once but under ten times. The chain recombines TRBV6-6 with TRBJ2-4; maybe TRBD1 (5 bases). The CDR3 is made up of 14 amino acids. Germline-derived CDR1 and CDR2 are MNHNY and SVGAGI (reference sequence). V shed 0 bases and J shed 6 bases, with 9 bases lying between them. For the CDR3, the DNA is TGTGCCAGCAGTTACTCGGATCAGGGAAACATTCAGTACTTC. The encoded protein is CASSYSDQGNIQYF.

The chain couples TRBV5-1 to TRBJ2-4, with D possibly matching TRBD1 (6 bases). From germline, CDR1 is SGHRS and CDR2 YFSETQ. This CDR3 has 14 amino acids. The V and J ends lost 2 bases and 8 bases respectively, with 14 bases between them. CDR3 in DNA: TGCGCCAGCAGCTTTATCGACAGGAAAGACATTCAGTACTTC. Translated, it gives CASSFIDRKDIQYF.

This clonotype was seen only a few times. The chain has TRBV5-1 and TRBJ2-2, with D unclear. V lost 5 bases and J 2 bases, leaving 10 bases between the germline ends. This CDR3 has 14 amino acids. Per germline, CDR1 SGHRS and CDR2 YFSETQ. The chain's CDR3 is CASRSSVNTGELFF. CDR3 sequence (DNA): TGCGCCAGCAGGTCCTCGGTCAACACCGGGGAGCTGTTTTTT.